The table lists the clone carrying this T cell receptor beta chain with a count of one. Patients selected for sequencing had displayed CD8+CD57+ cell expansion by flow cytometry. The sample originates from a study of CD8+CD57+ T cells in acquired aplastic anemia. The study profiled TCR beta VDJ and CDR3 using genomic DNA as template. TCRdb processed the reads anew with MiXCR; each CDR3 protein has one entry. The profile shows tens of thousands of distinct CDR3 sequences, just over 70% of them singletons. Sequencing used sorted CD4+, CD8+, or CD8+CD57+ T cells (not recorded which) from PBMCs. The TCR originated in a human donor with aplastic anemia.

The CDR3 DNA reads TGTGCCAGCAGCCCACCATACCGGGACAGAGACAGCAATGAGCAGTTCTTC. Its translation: CASSPPYRDRDSNEQFF. This sequence joins TRBV11-1 and TRBJ2-1; TRBD1 aligns across 7 bases. The ends lost 5 bases at V and 6 bases at J; junction bases unmatched: 16. Germline V gives CDR1 SGHAT, CDR2 FQDESV (reference sequence). The CDR3 is 17 amino acids.